The 26 T cell receptor beta chains listed next were all sequenced from one sample in a study of cytomegalovirus exposure and HLA in healthy donors. This PCR relied on a set of 60 Vbeta primers and 13 Jbeta primers. Data came from immunoSEQ multiplex PCR; TCRdb stores just in-frame clones and leaves some out. This sample contains 40,000 or so clones. Sequencing input: PBMCs. The receptors come from a male donor in good health and CMV-seronegative.

J is TRBJ1-6 and V is TRBV19; a possible D gene is TRBD1 (6 bases). Germline CDR1 and CDR2: LNHDA and SQIVND (reference sequence). The CDR3 runs 14 residues. The V end lost 8 bases, the J end lost 7 bases, and 15 bases lay between the germline ends. The CDR3 sequence: CASGRGGRNSPLHF. CDR3 nucleotides: TGTGCCAGTGGGAGGGGGGGGAGGAATTCACCCCTCCACTTT.

V usage is TRBV7-2 and J usage is TRBJ1-2; TRBD1 aligns across 9 bases. CDR3 length: 13 amino acids. After removal of 4 bases from V and 4 bases from J, the junction contained 1 base not matched to a gene. The germline gives CDR1 SGHTA, CDR2 FQGNSA. CDR3 residues: CASSSDRGYGYTF. The CDR3 DNA reads as TGTGCCAGCAGCTCGGACAGGGGCTATGGCTACACCTTC.

The chain uses TRBV5-1 and TRBJ1-1; D call uncertain. V lost 2 bases to trimming and J lost 5 bases, with 10 bases between them. Germline-derived CDR1 and CDR2 are SGHRS and YFSETQ. The CDR3 length is 13 residues. The CDR3 DNA sequence: TGCGCCAGCAGCTTAGCAGCAGGAACTGAAGCTTTCTTT. It translates to CASSLAAGTEAFF.

The chain is built from TRBV9 and TRBJ2-3; TRBD2 matches at 9 bases. CDR1 is SGDLS, CDR2 YYNGEE, per germline. The CDR3 length is 15 residues. With 0 bases clipped from V and 4 bases from J, the junction kept 3 bases outside the gene matches. CDR3 amino acids: CASSVASGEADTQYF. The CDR3 nucleotides are TGTGCCAGCAGCGTAGCTAGCGGGGAGGCAGATACGCAGTATTTT.

The rearrangement joins TRBV25-1 to TRBJ2-7, with TRBD1 identical over 8 bases. V shed 10 bases, J shed 3 bases, and the junction held 2 bases outside the gene matches. CDR1 and CDR2 (germline): MGHDK, SYGVNS. The CDR3 contains 11 residues. The CDR3 protein is CATGQDYEQYF. Here the CDR3 DNA reads TGTGCCACGGGACAGGACTACGAGCAGTACTTC.

The chain recombines TRBV6-1 with TRBJ2-7, with D perhaps matching TRBD1 (5 bases). The germline V gene encodes CDR1 MNHNS and CDR2 SASEGT. V was clipped by 7 bases and J by 3 bases, with 10 bases between them. The CDR3 consists of 12 residues. The CDR3 coding sequence is TGTGCCAGCAAGGGGCAGATCTACGAGCAGTACTTC. Residues: CASKGQIYEQYF.

V gene TRBV27 combines with J gene TRBJ1-2; possibly TRBD1 for D (5 bases). This CDR3 comprises 15 residues. V gave up 5 bases and J gave up 6 bases, with 19 bases separating them. From germline, CDR1 is MNHEY and CDR2 SMNVEV (reference sequence). The CDR3: CASSRRTSSMNGYTF. The CDR3 DNA reads as TGTGCCAGCAGTCGGCGGACAAGTTCGATGAATGGCTACACCTTC.

This rearrangement joins TRBV2 to TRBJ1-5, with 9 bases identical to TRBD1. This CDR3 is 16 amino acids long. CDR1 is SNHLY, CDR2 FYNNEI, per germline. V dropped 8 bases and J dropped 3; count of bases not matched to a gene: 11. Here the CDR3 reads CASSVVGTGLNQPQHF. The CDR3 DNA reads TGTGCCAGCTCAGTGGTGGGGACAGGGCTCAATCAGCCCCAGCATTTT.

V is TRBV5-1 and J is TRBJ2-1; no clear D. CDR1 SGHRS and CDR2 YFSETQ come from the germline V gene. The CDR3 is 13 amino acids. V was shortened by 9 bases and J by 9 bases, with 19 bases between the two germline ends. The CDR3 sequence is CATSLVVAGEQFF. Here the CDR3 DNA reads TGCGCCACGTCCTTAGTTGTCGCCGGTGAGCAGTTCTTC.

The rearrangement uses TRBV5-4 and TRBJ2-3, with a tentative D call TRBD2 (6 bases). The CDR3 loop spans 14 amino acids. The germline V and J ends were trimmed by 2 bases and 5 bases, with 12 bases remaining between them. Germline V gene sequence: CDR1 SGHNT, CDR2 YYREEE (reference sequence). For the CDR3, the DNA is TGTGCCAGCAGCTTAGGGACTGGGATAGATACGCAGTATTTT. This translates into CASSLGTGIDTQYF.

This sequence joins TRBV10-3 and TRBJ2-3, with TRBD2 as a possible D gene (5 bases). This CDR3 region has 14 residues. Trimming stripped 0 bases from V and 4 bases from J, with 8 bases between. Germline assignment: CDR1 ENHRY and CDR2 SYGVKD. CDR3 DNA sequence: TGTGCCATCAGTGAGTCATCCGGGGCAGATACGCAGTATTTT. This encodes CAISESSGADTQYF.

The chain combines TRBV15 with TRBJ1-5; no clear D. CDR3 length: 15 residues. CDR1 and CDR2 from the germline V gene are LNHNV and YYDKDF (reference sequence). V lost 0 bases, J lost 3 bases, and 9 bases lay in between. The CDR3 DNA is TGTGCCACCAGCAGAGATCTCGGGAACAATCAGCCCCAGCATTTT. It encodes CATSRDLGNNQPQHF.

The J gene is TRBJ1-2, the V gene TRBV11-2, with TRBD1 matching over 10 bases. The CDR3 length is 17 residues. Germline V gene lookup returns CDR1 SGHAT and CDR2 FQNNGV. J was trimmed by 0 bases and V by 3 bases; bases with no gene match: 7. This chain's CDR3 is CASSLRTGGPTNYGYTF. The CDR3, as DNA: TGTGCCAGCAGCTTGAGGACAGGGGGGCCCACTAACTATGGCTACACCTTC.

V usage is TRBV5-4 and J usage is TRBJ2-1, with 13 bases aligning to TRBD2. There are 14 residues in the CDR3. Germline CDR1 is SGHNT and CDR2 is YYREEE (reference sequence). V gave up 3 bases and J gave up 7 bases; unmatched junction bases: 1. The CDR3 is CASSWTSGGNEQFF. The CDR3 DNA follows: TGTGCCAGCAGCTGGACTAGCGGGGGTAATGAGCAGTTCTTC.

The genes are TRBV5-6 and TRBJ1-6; D might be TRBD1 (5 bases). Germline V gives CDR1 SGHDT, CDR2 YYEEEE. The V gene lost 0 bases and the J gene lost 11 bases, with 15 bases spanning the gap. The CDR3 runs 15 residues. The CDR3: CASSLDGRESAPLHF. In DNA, the CDR3 is TGTGCCAGCAGCTTGGACGGCAGGGAATCGGCACCCCTCCACTTT.

The V call is TRBV5-1, the J call TRBJ2-5, with D perhaps matching TRBD2 (5 bases). CDR3 length: 14 amino acids. V gave up 4 bases and J gave up 5 bases, with 15 bases separating them. Germline assignment: CDR1 SGHRS and CDR2 YFSETQ. The DNA of the CDR3 is TGCGCCAGCAGCCCCCGGCCTAGCTGGGAGACCCAGTACTTC. The encoded protein is CASSPRPSWETQYF.

This chain links TRBV28 with TRBJ1-2, with 8 bases fitting TRBD1. CDR3 size: 14 residues. V lost 9 bases, J lost 4 bases, and 10 bases stayed unmatched. The V gene's germline CDR1 is MDHEN and CDR2 SYDVKM. The CDR3 here is CASLPGQVSYGYTF. CDR3 DNA sequence: TGTGCCAGTCTCCCGGGACAGGTTTCCTATGGCTACACCTTC.

DNA of the CDR3: TGTGCCAGCAGTGAACCGGTTTCTGGGGCCAACGTCCTGACTTTC. Its translation: CASSEPVSGANVLTF. This chain links TRBV25-1 with TRBJ2-6; D is unclear. The V end was cut by 2 bases, the J end by 1 base, with 6 bases between. Germline CDR1 MGHDK, CDR2 SYGVNS. The CDR3 extends over 15 amino acids.

V and J are TRBV7-9 and TRBJ2-3; no definite D call. The CDR3 has 12 residues. Trimming removed 8 bases at V and 2 bases at J, with 8 bases between. Germline-derived CDR1 and CDR2 are SEHNR and FQNEAQ (reference sequence). CDR3 sequence: CASSPDTDTQYF. CDR3 coding DNA: TGTGCCAGCTCGCCAGACACAGATACGCAGTATTTT.

The rearrangement joins TRBV7-9 to TRBJ1-6, with D maybe TRBD1 (6 bases). The CDR3 contains 15 residues. Looked up from germline, CDR1 is SEHNR and CDR2 is FQNEAQ (reference sequence). V was pared by 0 bases and J by 6 bases, with 9 bases between. DNA of the CDR3: TGTGCCAGCAGCTTAGCGGACAGCCGTAATTCACCCCTCCACTTT. Translation: CASSLADSRNSPLHF.

The chain links TRBV20-1 to TRBJ2-6; D remains ambiguous. The CDR3 runs 11 residues. Germline assignment: CDR1 DFQATT and CDR2 SNEGSKA (reference sequence). The V gene lost 6 bases and the J gene lost 7 bases, with 7 bases spanning the gap. The CDR3 DNA sequence: TGCAGTGCCACTACAGCCAACGTCCTGACTTTC. Translated, it gives CSATTANVLTF.

The chain carries TRBV28 and TRBJ2-7; no clear D gene. This CDR3 spans 12 amino acids. CDR1 is MDHEN, CDR2 SYDVKM, per germline. Trimming shortened V by 6 bases and J by 2 bases, and 8 bases separated the two germline ends. The CDR3 protein is CASSTPAYEQYF. The DNA for the CDR3 is TGTGCCAGCAGCACACCCGCCTACGAGCAGTACTTC.

V is TRBV4-1 and J is TRBJ2-1; 10 bases are a match to TRBD2. Germline CDR1 MGHRA, CDR2 YSYEKL. This CDR3 has 18 amino acids. V was clipped by 4 bases and J by 5 bases; unmatched bases: 14. The CDR3, as DNA: TGCGCCAGCAGCCTTAGCGGGGGGCCAACCTTTACCGACAATGAGCAGTTCTTC. Translating it yields CASSLSGGPTFTDNEQFF.

The rearrangement links TRBV5-6 to TRBJ1-5; 8 bases match TRBD1. Germline assignment: CDR1 SGHDT and CDR2 YYEEEE. This CDR3 contains 15 residues. Germline trimming cut 4 bases from V and 9 bases from J; bases unmatched to any gene: 12. The CDR3 here is CASSLGQATGPPQHF. For the CDR3, the DNA is TGTGCCAGCAGCCTGGGACAGGCGACTGGTCCGCCCCAGCATTTT. Full variable domain (rest looked up from reference TRBV5-6 and TRBJ1-5): DAGVTQSPTHLIKTRGQQVTLRCSPKSGHDTVSWYQQALGQGPQFIFQYYEEEERQRGNFPDRFSGHQFPNYSSELNVNALLLGDSALYLCASSLGQATGPPQHFGDGTRLSIL.

The CDR3 sequence is CAWTQGRTGELFF. DNA for the CDR3: TGTGCCTGGACGCAGGGGCGCACCGGGGAGCTGTTTTTT. The chain is built from TRBV30 and TRBJ2-2, with D possibly being TRBD1 (6 bases). In germline, CDR1 is GTSNPN, CDR2 SVGIG (reference sequence). The CDR3 has 13 residues. The V gene lost 4 bases and the J gene lost 4 bases, with 10 bases spanning the gap. The variable domain in full, completed from reference TRBV30 and TRBJ2-2, reads SQTIHQWPATLVQPVGSPLSLECTVEGTSNPNLYWYRQAAGRGLQLLFYSVGIGQISSEVPQNLSASRPQDRQFILSSKKLLLSDSGFYLCAWTQGRTGELFFGEGSRLTVL.

V and J are TRBV5-1 and TRBJ1-1; 9 bases map to TRBD1. The CDR3 loop spans 14 amino acids. V lost 4 bases, J lost 4 bases, and 5 bases stayed unmatched. The germline V gene has CDR1 SGHRS and CDR2 YFSETQ. DNA of the CDR3: TGCGCCAGCAGCCCCCCGGGACAGGGCACTGAAGCTTTCTTT. Residues: CASSPPGQGTEAFF.